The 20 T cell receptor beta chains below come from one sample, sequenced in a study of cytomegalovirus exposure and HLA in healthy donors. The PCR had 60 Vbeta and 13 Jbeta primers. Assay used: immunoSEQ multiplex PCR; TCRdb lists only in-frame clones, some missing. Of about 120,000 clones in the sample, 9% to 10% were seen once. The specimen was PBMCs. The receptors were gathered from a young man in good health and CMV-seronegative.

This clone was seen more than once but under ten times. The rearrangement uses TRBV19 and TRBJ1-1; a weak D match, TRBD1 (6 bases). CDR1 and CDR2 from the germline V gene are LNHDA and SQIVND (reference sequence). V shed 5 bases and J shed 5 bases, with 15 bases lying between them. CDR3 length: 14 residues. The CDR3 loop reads CASSERGAWTEAFF. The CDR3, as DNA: TGTGCCAGTAGTGAACGGGGGGCATGGACTGAAGCTTTCTTT.

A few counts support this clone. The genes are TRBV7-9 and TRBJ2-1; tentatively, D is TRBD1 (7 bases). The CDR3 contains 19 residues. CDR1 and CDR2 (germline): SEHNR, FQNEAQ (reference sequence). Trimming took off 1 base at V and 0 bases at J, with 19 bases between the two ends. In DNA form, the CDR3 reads TGTGCCAGCAGCTTAGGGTGGCTGGAGGGACAGACCTCCTACAATGAGCAGTTCTTC. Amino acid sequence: CASSLGWLEGQTSYNEQFF.

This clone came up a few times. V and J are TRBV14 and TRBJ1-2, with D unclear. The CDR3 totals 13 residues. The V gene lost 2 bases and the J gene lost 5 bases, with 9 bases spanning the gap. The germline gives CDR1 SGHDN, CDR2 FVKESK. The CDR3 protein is CASSQLESYGYTF. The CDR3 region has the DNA TGTGCCAGCAGCCAATTAGAAAGTTATGGCTACACCTTC.

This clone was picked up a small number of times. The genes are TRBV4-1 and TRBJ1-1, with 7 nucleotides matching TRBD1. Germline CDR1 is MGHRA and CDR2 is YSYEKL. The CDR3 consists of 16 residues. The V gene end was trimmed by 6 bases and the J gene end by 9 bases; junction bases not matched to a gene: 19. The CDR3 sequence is CASSRTSGTDLLKAFF. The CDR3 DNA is TGCGCCAGCAGTAGGACCTCCGGGACAGATCTCTTGAAAGCTTTCTTT.

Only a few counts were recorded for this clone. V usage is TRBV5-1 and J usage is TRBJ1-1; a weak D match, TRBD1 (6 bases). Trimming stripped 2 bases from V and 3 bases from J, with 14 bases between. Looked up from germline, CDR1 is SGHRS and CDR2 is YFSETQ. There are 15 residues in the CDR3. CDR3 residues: CASSFGGAWDTEAFF. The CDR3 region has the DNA TGCGCCAGCAGCTTTGGGGGGGCGTGGGACACTGAAGCTTTCTTT.

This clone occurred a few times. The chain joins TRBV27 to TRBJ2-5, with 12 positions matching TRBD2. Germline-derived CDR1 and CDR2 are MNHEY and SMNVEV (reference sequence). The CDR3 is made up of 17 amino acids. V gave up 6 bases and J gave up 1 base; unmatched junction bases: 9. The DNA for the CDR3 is TGTGCCAGCAGCCGAAACCCTAGCGGGAGGGGCCAAGAGACCCAGTACTTC. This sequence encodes CASSRNPSGRGQETQYF.

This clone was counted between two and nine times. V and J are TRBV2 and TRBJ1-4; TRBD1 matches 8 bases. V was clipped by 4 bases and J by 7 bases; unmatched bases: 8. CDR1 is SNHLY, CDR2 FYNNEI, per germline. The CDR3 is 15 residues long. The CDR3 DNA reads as TGTGCCAGCAGTGGCGGACAGGGACATCGTGAAAAACTGTTTTTT. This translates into CASSGGQGHREKLFF.

Here the CDR3 DNA reads TGTGCCAGCAGCTTAGCACAGGGGAACTCCTACGAGCAGTACTTC. Translation gives CASSLAQGNSYEQYF. The gene calls are TRBV7-9 and TRBJ2-7; 7 positions match TRBD1. CDR1 is SEHNR and CDR2 is FQNEAQ in the germline V gene (reference sequence). The CDR3 contains 15 residues. Germline trimming cut 0 bases from V and 0 bases from J; bases unmatched to any gene: 2.

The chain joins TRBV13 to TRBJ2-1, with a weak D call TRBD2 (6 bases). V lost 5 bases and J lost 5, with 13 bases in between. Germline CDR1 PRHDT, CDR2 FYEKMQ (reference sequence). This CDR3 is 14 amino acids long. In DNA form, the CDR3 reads TGTGCCAGCAGCCGCCCGGGGGTCCACAATGAGCAGTTCTTC. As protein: CASSRPGVHNEQFF.

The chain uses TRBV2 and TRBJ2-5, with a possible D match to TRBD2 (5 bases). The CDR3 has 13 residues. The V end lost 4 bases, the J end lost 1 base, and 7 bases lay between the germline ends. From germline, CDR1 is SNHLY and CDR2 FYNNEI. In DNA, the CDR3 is TGTGCCAGCAGTGCGGGAAGCCAAGAGACCCAGTACTTC. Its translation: CASSAGSQETQYF.

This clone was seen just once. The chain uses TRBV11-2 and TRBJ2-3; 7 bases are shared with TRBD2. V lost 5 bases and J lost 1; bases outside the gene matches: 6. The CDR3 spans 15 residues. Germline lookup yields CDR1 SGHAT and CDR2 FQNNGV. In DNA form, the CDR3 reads TGTGCCAGCAGCGCCGGGGGGATCGGCACAGATACGCAGTATTTT. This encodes CASSAGGIGTDTQYF. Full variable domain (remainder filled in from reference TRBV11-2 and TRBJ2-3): EAGVAQSPRYKIIEKRQSVAFWCNPISGHATLYWYQQILGQGPKLLIQFQNNGVVDDSQLPKDRFSAERLKGVDSTLKIQPAKLEDSAVYLCASSAGGIGTDTQYFGPGTRLTVL.

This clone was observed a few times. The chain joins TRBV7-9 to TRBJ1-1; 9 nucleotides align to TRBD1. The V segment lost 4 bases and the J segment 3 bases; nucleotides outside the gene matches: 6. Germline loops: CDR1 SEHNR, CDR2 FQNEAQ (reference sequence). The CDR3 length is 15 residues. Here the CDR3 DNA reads TGTGCCAGCAGCTCCGGGACAGGGACCTACACTGAAGCTTTCTTT. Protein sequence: CASSSGTGTYTEAFF.

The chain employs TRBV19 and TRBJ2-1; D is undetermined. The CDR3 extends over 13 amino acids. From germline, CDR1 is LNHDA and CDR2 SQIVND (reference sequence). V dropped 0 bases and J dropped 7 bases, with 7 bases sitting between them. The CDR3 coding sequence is TGTGCCAGTAGTATAGAAGGCGGAAATGAGCAGTTCTTC. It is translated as CASSIEGGNEQFF.

CDR3 loop: CASSLWLNQETQYF. The DNA of the CDR3 is TGTGCCAGCAGCTTGTGGCTTAACCAAGAGACCCAGTACTTC. V and J are TRBV7-2 and TRBJ2-5; no clear D. The V end lost 3 bases, the J end lost 0 bases, and 8 bases lay between the germline ends. Germline loops: CDR1 SGHTA, CDR2 FQGNSA. The CDR3 loop spans 14 amino acids. Full variable domain (outside the CDR3, taken from reference TRBV7-2 and TRBJ2-5): GAGVSQSPSNKVTEKGKDVELRCDPISGHTALYWYRQSLGQGLEFLIYFQGNSAPDKSGLPSDRFSAERTGGSVSTLTIQRTQQEDSAVYLCASSLWLNQETQYFGPGTRLLVL.

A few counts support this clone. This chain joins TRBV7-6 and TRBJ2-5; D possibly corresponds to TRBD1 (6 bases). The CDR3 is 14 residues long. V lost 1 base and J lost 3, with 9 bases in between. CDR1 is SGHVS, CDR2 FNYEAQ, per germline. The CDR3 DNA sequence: TGTGCCAGCAGCTTAGGGACAGTAAAAGAGACCCAGTACTTC. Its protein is CASSLGTVKETQYF.

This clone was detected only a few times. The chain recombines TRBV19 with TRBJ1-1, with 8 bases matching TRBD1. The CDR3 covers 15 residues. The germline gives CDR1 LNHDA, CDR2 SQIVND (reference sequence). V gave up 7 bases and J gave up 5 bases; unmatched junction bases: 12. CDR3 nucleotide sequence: TGTGCCAGTAAGGCAGGGGGCAGTTCGTATACTGAAGCTTTCTTT. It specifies CASKAGGSSYTEAFF.

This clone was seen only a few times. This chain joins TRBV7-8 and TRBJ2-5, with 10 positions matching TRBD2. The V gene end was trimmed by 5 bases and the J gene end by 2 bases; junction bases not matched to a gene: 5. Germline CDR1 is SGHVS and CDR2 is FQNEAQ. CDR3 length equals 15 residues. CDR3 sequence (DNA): TGTGCCAGCAGCCCGCGGACTAGCGGACAAGAGACCCAGTACTTC. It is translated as CASSPRTSGQETQYF.

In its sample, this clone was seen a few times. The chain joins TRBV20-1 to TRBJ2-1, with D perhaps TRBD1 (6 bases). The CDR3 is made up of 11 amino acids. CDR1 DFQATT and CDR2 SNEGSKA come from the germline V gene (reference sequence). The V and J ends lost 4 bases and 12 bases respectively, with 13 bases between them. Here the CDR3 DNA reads TGCAGTGCTAAAACAGGGATGTGGCAGTTCTTC. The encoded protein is CSAKTGMWQFF.

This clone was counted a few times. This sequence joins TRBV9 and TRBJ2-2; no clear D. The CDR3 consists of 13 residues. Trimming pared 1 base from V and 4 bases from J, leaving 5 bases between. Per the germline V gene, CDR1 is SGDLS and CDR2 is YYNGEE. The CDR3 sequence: CASSVSSTGELFF. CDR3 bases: TGTGCCAGCAGCGTATCTAGCACCGGGGAGCTGTTTTTT.

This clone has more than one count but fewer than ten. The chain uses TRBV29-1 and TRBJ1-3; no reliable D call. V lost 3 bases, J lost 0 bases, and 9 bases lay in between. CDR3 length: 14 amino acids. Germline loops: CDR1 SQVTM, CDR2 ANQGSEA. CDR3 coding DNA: TGCAGCGTTGAGGTACCCTACTCTGGAAACACCATATATTTT. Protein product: CSVEVPYSGNTIYF.